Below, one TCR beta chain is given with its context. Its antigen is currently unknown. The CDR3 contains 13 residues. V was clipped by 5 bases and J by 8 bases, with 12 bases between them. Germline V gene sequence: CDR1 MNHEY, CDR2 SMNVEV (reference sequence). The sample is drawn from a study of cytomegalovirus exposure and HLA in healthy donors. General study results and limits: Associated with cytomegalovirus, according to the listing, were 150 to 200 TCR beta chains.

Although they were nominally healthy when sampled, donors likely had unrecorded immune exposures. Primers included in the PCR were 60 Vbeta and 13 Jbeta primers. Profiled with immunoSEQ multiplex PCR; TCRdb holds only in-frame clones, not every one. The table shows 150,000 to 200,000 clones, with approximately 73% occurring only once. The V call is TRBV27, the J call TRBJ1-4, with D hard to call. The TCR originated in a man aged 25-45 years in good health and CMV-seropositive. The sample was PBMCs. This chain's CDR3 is CASSGREGEKLFF. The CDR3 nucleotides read TGTGCCAGCAGTGGGAGGGAAGGGGAAAAACTGTTTTTT.